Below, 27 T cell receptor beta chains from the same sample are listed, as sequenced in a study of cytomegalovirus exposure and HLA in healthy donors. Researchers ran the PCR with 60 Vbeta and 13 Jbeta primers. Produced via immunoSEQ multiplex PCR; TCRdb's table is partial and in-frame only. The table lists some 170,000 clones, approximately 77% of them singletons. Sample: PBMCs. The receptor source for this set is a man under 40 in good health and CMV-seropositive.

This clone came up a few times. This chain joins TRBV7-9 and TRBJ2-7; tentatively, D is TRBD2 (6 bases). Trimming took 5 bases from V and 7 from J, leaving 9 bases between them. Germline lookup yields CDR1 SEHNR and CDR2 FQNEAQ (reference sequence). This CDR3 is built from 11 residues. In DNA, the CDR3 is TGTGCCAGCAGCGACCGGGAGGAGCAGTACTTC. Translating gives CASSDREEQYF.

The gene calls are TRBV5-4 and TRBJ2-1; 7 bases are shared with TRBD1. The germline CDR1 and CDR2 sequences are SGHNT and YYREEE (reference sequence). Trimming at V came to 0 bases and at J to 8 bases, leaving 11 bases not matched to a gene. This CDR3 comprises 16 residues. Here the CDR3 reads CASSLGLRGSIHEQFF. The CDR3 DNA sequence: TGTGCCAGCAGCTTGGGGCTCAGGGGGAGTATCCATGAGCAGTTCTTC. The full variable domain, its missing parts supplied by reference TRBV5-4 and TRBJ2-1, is ETGVTQSPTHLIKTRGQQVTLRCSSQSGHNTVSWYQQALGQGPQFIFQYYREEENGRGNFPPRFSGLQFPNYSSELNVNALELDDSALYLCASSLGLRGSIHEQFFGPGTRLTVL.

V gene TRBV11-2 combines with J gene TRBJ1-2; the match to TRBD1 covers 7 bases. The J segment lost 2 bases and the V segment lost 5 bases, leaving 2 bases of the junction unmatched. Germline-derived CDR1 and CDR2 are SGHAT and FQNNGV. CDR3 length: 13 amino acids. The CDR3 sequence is CASSPGQNYGYTF. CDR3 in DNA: TGTGCCAGCAGCCCGGGACAGAACTATGGCTACACCTTC.

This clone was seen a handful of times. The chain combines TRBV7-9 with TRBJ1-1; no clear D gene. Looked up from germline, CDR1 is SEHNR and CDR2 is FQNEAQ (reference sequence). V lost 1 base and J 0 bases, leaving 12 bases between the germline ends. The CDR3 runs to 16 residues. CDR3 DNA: TGTGCCAGCAGCTTAGTGGCCCCCTTAATGAACACTGAAGCTTTCTTT. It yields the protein CASSLVAPLMNTEAFF.

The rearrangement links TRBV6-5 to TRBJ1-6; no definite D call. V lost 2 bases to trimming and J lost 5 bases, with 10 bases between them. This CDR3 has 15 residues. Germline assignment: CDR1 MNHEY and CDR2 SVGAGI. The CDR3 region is CASSYDGRNNSPLHF. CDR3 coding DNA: TGTGCCAGCAGTTACGACGGCAGGAATAATTCACCCCTCCACTTT.

CDR3 residues: CASSEARGTADSNQPQHF. The CDR3 DNA sequence: TGTGCCAGCAGTGAAGCTAGAGGGACAGCAGATAGCAATCAGCCCCAGCATTTT. This rearrangement joins TRBV2 to TRBJ1-5; TRBD1 aligns across 7 bases. The CDR3 sequence is 18 residues long. V lost 0 bases to trimming and J lost 0 bases; unmatched junction nucleotides: 8. In germline, CDR1 is SNHLY, CDR2 FYNNEI.

CDR3 coding DNA: TGTGCCTGGAGTCCCGGACAGGGCAGCCAAGAGACCCAGTACTTC. Translation: CAWSPGQGSQETQYF. This rearrangement joins TRBV30 to TRBJ2-5, with 8 bases lining up with TRBD1. J was trimmed by 1 base and V by 2 bases; bases with no gene match: 6. The CDR3 runs 15 residues. Germline V gene data show CDR1 as GTSNPN and CDR2 as SVGIG (reference sequence).

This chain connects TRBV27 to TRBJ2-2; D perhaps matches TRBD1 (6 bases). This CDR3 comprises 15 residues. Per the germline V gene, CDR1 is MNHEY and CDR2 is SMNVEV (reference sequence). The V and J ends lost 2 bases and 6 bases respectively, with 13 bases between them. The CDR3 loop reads CASSLVQGHPGELFF. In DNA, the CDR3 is TGTGCCAGCAGTTTAGTACAGGGACACCCCGGGGAGCTGTTTTTT.

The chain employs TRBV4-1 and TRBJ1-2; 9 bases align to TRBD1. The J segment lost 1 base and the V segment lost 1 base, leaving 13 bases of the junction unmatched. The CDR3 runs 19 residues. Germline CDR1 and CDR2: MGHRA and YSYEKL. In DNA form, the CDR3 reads TGCGCCAGCAGCCAAGTTATTACGACAGGGGGGCCGAATAACTATGGCTACACCTTC. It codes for CASSQVITTGGPNNYGYTF.

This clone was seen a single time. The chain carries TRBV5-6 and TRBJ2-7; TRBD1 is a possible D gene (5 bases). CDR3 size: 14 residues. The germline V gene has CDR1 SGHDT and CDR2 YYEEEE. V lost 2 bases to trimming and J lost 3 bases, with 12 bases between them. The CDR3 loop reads CASSFGHTFYEQYF. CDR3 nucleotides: TGTGCCAGCAGCTTTGGACACACATTCTACGAGCAGTACTTC. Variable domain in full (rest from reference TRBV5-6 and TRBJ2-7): DAGVTQSPTHLIKTRGQQVTLRCSPKSGHDTVSWYQQALGQGPQFIFQYYEEEERQRGNFPDRFSGHQFPNYSSELNVNALLLGDSALYLCASSFGHTFYEQYFGPGTRLTVT.

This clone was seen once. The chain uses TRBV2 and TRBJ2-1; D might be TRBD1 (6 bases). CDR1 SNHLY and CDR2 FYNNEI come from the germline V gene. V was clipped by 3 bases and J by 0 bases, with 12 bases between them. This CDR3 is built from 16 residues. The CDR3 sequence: CASSDRTASSYNEQFF. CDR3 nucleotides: TGTGCCAGCAGTGATCGGACAGCGAGCTCCTACAATGAGCAGTTCTTC.

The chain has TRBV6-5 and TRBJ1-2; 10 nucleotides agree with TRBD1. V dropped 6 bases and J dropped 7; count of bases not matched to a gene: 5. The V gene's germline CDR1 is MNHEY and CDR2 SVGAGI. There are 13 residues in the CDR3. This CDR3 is CASRGQGMGGYTF. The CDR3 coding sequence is TGTGCCAGCAGGGGACAGGGGATGGGTGGCTACACCTTC.

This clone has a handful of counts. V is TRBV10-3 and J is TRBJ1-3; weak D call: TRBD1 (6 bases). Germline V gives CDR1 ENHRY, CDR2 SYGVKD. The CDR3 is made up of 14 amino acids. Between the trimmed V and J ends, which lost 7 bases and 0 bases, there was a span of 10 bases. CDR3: CAIKGDNSGNTIYF. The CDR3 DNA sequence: TGTGCCATCAAGGGGGACAACTCTGGAAACACCATATATTTT.

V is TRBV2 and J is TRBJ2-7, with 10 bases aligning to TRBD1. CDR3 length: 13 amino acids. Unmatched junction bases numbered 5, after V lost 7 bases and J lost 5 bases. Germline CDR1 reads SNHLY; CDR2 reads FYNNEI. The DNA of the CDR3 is TGTGCCAGCATCCTGGACAGGGGGGACGAGCAGTACTTC. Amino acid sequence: CASILDRGDEQYF.

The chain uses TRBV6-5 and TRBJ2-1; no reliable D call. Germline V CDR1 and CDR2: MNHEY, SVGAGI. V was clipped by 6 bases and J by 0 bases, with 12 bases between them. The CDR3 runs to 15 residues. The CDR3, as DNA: TGTGCCAGCAGCATCGACCGGAGCTCCTACAATGAGCAGTTCTTC. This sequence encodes CASSIDRSSYNEQFF.

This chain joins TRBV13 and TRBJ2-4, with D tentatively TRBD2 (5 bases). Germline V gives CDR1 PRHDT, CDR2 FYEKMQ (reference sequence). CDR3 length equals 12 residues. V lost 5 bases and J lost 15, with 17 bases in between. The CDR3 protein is CASSLWMRELYF. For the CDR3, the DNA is TGTGCCAGCAGCCTCTGGATGAGGGAACTGTACTTC. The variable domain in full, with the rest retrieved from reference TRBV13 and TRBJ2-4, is AAGVIQSPRHLIKEKRETATLKCYPIPRHDTVYWYQQGPGQDPQFLISFYEKMQSDKGSIPDRFSAQQFSDYHSELNMSSLELGDSALYFCASSLWMRELYFGAGTRLSVL.

The CDR3 DNA reads TGCGCCAGCAGCTCGACAGGGGTAGGGCAGCCCCAGCATTTT. Its translation: CASSSTGVGQPQHF. The V gene is TRBV5-1, the J gene TRBJ1-5, with 8 bases identical to TRBD1. This CDR3 contains 14 residues. V was pared by 3 bases and J by 7 bases, with 6 bases of the junction left unmatched. Germline values: CDR1 SGHRS, CDR2 YFSETQ.

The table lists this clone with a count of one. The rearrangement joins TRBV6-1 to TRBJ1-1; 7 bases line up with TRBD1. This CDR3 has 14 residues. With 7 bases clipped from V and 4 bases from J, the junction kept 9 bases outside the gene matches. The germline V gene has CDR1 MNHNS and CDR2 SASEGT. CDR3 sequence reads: CASITGQHFTEAFF. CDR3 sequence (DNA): TGTGCCAGCATTACGGGACAGCATTTCACTGAAGCTTTCTTT.

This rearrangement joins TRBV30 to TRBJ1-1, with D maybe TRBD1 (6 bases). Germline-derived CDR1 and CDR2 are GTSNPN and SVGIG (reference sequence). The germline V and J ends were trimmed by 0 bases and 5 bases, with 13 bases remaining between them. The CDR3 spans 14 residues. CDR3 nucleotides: TGTGCCTGGAGTGTTGTGGGGGCGGGTACTGAAGCTTTCTTT. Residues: CAWSVVGAGTEAFF.

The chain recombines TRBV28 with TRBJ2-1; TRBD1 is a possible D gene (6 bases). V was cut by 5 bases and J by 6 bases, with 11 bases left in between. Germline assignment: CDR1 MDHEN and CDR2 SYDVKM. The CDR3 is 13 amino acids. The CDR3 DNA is TGTGCCAGCAGTGGGACAATTTTCAATGAGCAGTTCTTC. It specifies CASSGTIFNEQFF.

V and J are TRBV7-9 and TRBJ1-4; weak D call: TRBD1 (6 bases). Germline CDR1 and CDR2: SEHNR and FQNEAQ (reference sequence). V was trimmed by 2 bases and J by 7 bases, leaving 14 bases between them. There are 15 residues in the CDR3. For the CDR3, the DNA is TGTGCCAGCAGCTTACCAGGACAGCTGGGTGAAAAACTGTTTTTT. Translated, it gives CASSLPGQLGEKLFF.

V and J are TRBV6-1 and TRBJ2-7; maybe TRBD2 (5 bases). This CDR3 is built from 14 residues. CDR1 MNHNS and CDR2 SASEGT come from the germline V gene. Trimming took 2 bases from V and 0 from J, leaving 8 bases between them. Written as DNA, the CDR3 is TGTGCCAGCAGTGAACGGGGAGCCTCCTACGAGCAGTACTTC. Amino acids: CASSERGASYEQYF.

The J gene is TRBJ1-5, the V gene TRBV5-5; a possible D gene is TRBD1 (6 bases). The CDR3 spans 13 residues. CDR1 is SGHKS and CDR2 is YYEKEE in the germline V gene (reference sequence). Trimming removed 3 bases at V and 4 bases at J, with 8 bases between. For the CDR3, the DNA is TGTGCCAGCAGCTCCAGGGGAAATCAGCCCCAGCATTTT. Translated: CASSSRGNQPQHF.

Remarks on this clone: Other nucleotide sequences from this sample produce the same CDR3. CDR3 nucleotides: TGCGCCAGCAGCTCCTCCGGGACAGGGAACACCGGGGAGCTGTTTTTT. Translation gives CASSSSGTGNTGELFF. The V call is TRBV5-1, the J call TRBJ2-2, with 8 nucleotides matching TRBD1. The CDR3 spans 16 residues. The trim removed 3 bases at V and 1 base at J, leaving 5 bases unmatched. Germline CDR1 SGHRS, CDR2 YFSETQ.

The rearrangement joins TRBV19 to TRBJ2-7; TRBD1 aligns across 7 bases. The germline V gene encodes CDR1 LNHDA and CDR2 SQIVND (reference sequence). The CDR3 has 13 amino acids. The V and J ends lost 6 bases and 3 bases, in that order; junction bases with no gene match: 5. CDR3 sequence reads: CASSWAGGYEQYF. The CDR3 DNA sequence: TGTGCCAGTAGCTGGGCAGGGGGCTACGAGCAGTACTTC.

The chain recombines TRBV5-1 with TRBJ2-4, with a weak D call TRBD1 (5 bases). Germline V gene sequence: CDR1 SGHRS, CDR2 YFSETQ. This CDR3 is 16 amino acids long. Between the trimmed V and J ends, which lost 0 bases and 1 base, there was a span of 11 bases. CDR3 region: CASSLAGAGAKNIQYF. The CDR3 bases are TGCGCCAGCAGCTTGGCTGGGGCAGGGGCCAAAAACATTCAGTACTTC.

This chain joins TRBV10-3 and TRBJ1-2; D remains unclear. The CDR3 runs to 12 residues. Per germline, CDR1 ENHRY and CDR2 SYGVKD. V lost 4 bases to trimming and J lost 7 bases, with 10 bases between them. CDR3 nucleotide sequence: TGTGCCATCAGTGCCGGGGAGGCTGGCTACACCTTC. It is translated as CAISAGEAGYTF.